Below, 10 T cell receptor beta chains from the same sample are listed, as sequenced in a study of cytomegalovirus exposure and HLA in healthy donors. 13 Jbeta primers and 60 Vbeta primers were used for the PCR. Clones were read by immunoSEQ multiplex PCR, and TCRdb kept only the in-frame ones, dropping some. This table lists roughly 100,000 clones. Sequencing was performed on PBMCs. The receptors come from a man aged 35 to 55 in good health and CMV-seronegative.

The genes are TRBV30 and TRBJ1-1; 9 nucleotides match TRBD1. CDR1 is GTSNPN, CDR2 SVGIG, per germline (reference sequence). The V and J ends lost 1 base and 11 bases, in that order; junction bases with no gene match: 8. The CDR3 has 13 amino acids. CDR3 region: CAWSARQGEMAFF. The CDR3 coding sequence is TGTGCCTGGAGTGCCAGACAGGGGGAAATGGCTTTCTTT.

This chain uses TRBV7-2 with TRBJ2-5, with D uncertain. From germline, CDR1 is SGHTA and CDR2 FQGNSA. The V end lost 4 bases, the J end lost 2 bases, and 8 bases lay between the germline ends. The CDR3 extends over 13 amino acids. CDR3 DNA: TGTGCCAGCAGCTGGGCAGTTCAAGAGACCCAGTACTTC. Translation: CASSWAVQETQYF.

The V and J genes are TRBV29-1 and TRBJ2-2, with unresolved D. This CDR3 comprises 13 residues. V was clipped by 5 bases and J by 3 bases, with 10 bases between them. The germline V gene encodes CDR1 SQVTM and CDR2 ANQGSEA. CDR3 nucleotides: TGCAGCGTTCGTACTACGGACACCGGGGAGCTGTTTTTT. The encoded protein is CSVRTTDTGELFF.

The rearrangement uses TRBV5-1 and TRBJ2-2; a weak D match, TRBD1 (5 bases). The V gene's germline CDR1 is SGHRS and CDR2 YFSETQ. V lost 5 bases and J lost 7, with 12 bases in between. This CDR3 contains 13 residues. CDR3 protein: CASRYQGLGELFF. In nucleotides, the CDR3 is TGCGCCAGCAGGTATCAGGGTCTCGGGGAGCTGTTTTTT.

This sequence joins TRBV6-6 and TRBJ1-1; 7 positions agree with TRBD1. With V trimmed by 0 bases and J by 3 bases, 4 bases remained unmatched. Germline V CDR1 and CDR2: MNHNY, SVGAGI (reference sequence). This CDR3 is 15 amino acids long. CDR3 in amino acids: CASSYSVRGDTEAFF. The CDR3 coding sequence is TGTGCCAGCAGTTACTCGGTCAGGGGGGACACTGAAGCTTTCTTT.

This rearrangement joins TRBV28 to TRBJ2-1; TRBD2 agrees at 9 bases. CDR1 and CDR2 (germline): MDHEN, SYDVKM. Unmatched junction bases numbered 14, after V lost 4 bases and J lost 10 bases. This CDR3 comprises 16 residues. Here the CDR3 DNA reads TGTGCCAGCAGTTCTCAGGCGGGAGGGCCTCTGGGGGAGCAGTTCTTC. This translates into CASSSQAGGPLGEQFF.

The chain couples TRBV28 to TRBJ2-3, with D possibly matching TRBD1 (5 bases). The CDR3 sequence is 12 residues long. The germline V gene has CDR1 MDHEN and CDR2 SYDVKM. V was clipped by 4 bases and J by 5 bases, with 7 bases between them. This CDR3 reads CASSSTEDTQYF. The CDR3 DNA follows: TGTGCCAGCAGTTCGACAGAAGATACGCAGTATTTT.

CDR3 loop: CASSPPRNTGELFF. In DNA form, the CDR3 reads TGTGCCAGCTCACCACCGCGGAACACCGGGGAGCTGTTTTTT. The chain carries TRBV18 and TRBJ2-2, with D uncertain. This CDR3 is 14 amino acids long. Trimming cost V 0 bases and J 1 base, with 3 bases left between them. Germline loops: CDR1 KGHSH, CDR2 LQKENI.

V is TRBV30 and J is TRBJ2-5, with 9 bases fitting TRBD1. Per the germline V gene, CDR1 is GTSNPN and CDR2 is SVGIG (reference sequence). CDR3 length: 15 residues. V dropped 2 bases and J dropped 3; count of bases not matched to a gene: 7. The CDR3: CAWSPIGTGKETQYF. The CDR3 nucleotides read TGTGCCTGGAGTCCAATAGGGACAGGGAAAGAGACCCAGTACTTC.

Details on this clone: Other DNA sequences within the sample encode an identical CDR3. The V gene is TRBV11-3, the J gene TRBJ1-1; D perhaps matches TRBD1 (6 bases). CDR3 length: 13 amino acids. Trimming left V 6 bases short and J 4 bases short, with 12 bases between. The V gene's germline CDR1 is SGHNT and CDR2 YENEEA. The CDR3 nucleotides read TGTGCCAGCAGTCCGAGGGGGGGCACTGAAGCTTTCTTT. It yields the protein CASSPRGGTEAFF. The variable domain in full, with the rest retrieved from reference TRBV11-3 and TRBJ1-1, is EAGVVQSPRYKIIEKKQPVAFWCNPISGHNTLYWYLQNLGQGPELLIRYENEEAVDDSQLPKDRFSAERLKGVDSTLKIQPAELGDSAVYLCASSPRGGTEAFFGQGTRLTVV.